Listed here are 25 T cell receptor beta chains from one sample, sequenced in a study of shared clonotypes between healthy human individuals. This table comes from immunoSEQ multiplex PCR, and its TCRdb copy is limited to in-frame clones, with some not included. The sample contains about 580,000 clones, more than 95% of which appear only once. Naive CD8 cells comprised CD45RO-negative, CCR7-positively selected cells, excluding terminally differentiated effector memory CD45RA+ cells. Sequencing was done on a sample of naive CD8+ T cells sorted from blood. These receptors all come from a man aged 25-45 years in good health.

V gene TRBV7-9 combines with J gene TRBJ2-5, with D possibly being TRBD1 or TRBD2 (6 bases each). Germline CDR1 is SEHNR and CDR2 is FQNEAQ (reference sequence). The CDR3 runs to 12 residues. V shed 7 bases and J shed 4 bases, with 10 bases lying between them. CDR3 region: CASNRGLETQYF. DNA of the CDR3: TGTGCCAGCAACCGGGGGCTAGAGACCCAGTACTTC.

V gene TRBV20-1 combines with J gene TRBJ1-2; D is uncertain. CDR3 length equals 10 residues. V shed 3 bases and J shed 12 bases, with 11 bases lying between them. Germline V CDR1 and CDR2: DFQATT, SNEGSKA (reference sequence). This CDR3 is CSARDLMDTF. The CDR3 nucleotides are TGCAGTGCTAGGGACCTCATGGACACCTTC.

The V and J genes are TRBV4-1 and TRBJ1-5; D remains ambiguous. CDR1 is MGHRA, CDR2 YSYEKL, per germline. This CDR3 region has 14 residues. Trimming removed 9 bases from V and 4 bases from J, with 16 bases in between. The CDR3 DNA follows: TGCGCCAGTAGTCTGGTGGGATTGAATCAGCCCCAGCATTTT. This codes for CASSLVGLNQPQHF.

The chain recombines TRBV11-3 with TRBJ2-1, with 11 bases that match TRBD2. The CDR3 is made up of 17 amino acids. The V and J ends lost 3 bases and 2 bases, in that order; junction bases with no gene match: 6. Germline CDR1 reads SGHNT; CDR2 reads YENEEA. This CDR3 is CASSLTSGAGTYNEQFF. CDR3 nucleotides: TGTGCCAGCAGCTTGACTAGCGGGGCCGGCACCTACAATGAGCAGTTCTTC.

The CDR3 nucleotides are TGTGCCAGCAGCCCCCATTGGGGGGGAATGGAAAAACTGTTTTTT. It translates to CASSPHWGGMEKLFF. This chain uses TRBV7-8 with TRBJ1-4, with D maybe TRBD1 (5 bases). This CDR3 contains 15 residues. V shed 5 bases and J shed 8 bases, with 18 bases lying between them. Germline V gives CDR1 SGHVS, CDR2 FQNEAQ.

V is TRBV20-1 and J is TRBJ2-1; D gene ambiguous. This CDR3 is built from 11 residues. V dropped 8 bases and J dropped 8 bases, with 13 bases sitting between them. Per germline, CDR1 DFQATT and CDR2 SNEGSKA (reference sequence). The CDR3 here is CSLQSGDEQFF. The CDR3 nucleotides are TGCAGTCTGCAGTCGGGCGATGAGCAGTTCTTC.

V usage is TRBV5-4 and J usage is TRBJ2-5; D ambiguous. With 3 bases removed from V and 2 bases from J, the gap between germline ends came to 8 bases. Germline lookup yields CDR1 SGHNT and CDR2 YYREEE (reference sequence). This CDR3 contains 13 residues. This CDR3 reads CASSSTVQETQYF. Written as DNA, the CDR3 is TGTGCCAGCAGCTCTACAGTACAAGAGACCCAGTACTTC. The variable domain in full, completed from reference TRBV5-4 and TRBJ2-5, reads ETGVTQSPTHLIKTRGQQVTLRCSSQSGHNTVSWYQQALGQGPQFIFQYYREEENGRGNFPPRFSGLQFPNYSSELNVNALELDDSALYLCASSSTVQETQYFGPGTRLLVL.

The chain is built from TRBV29-1 and TRBJ1-2, with TRBD1 identical over 8 bases. The CDR3 loop spans 15 amino acids. Per germline, CDR1 SQVTM and CDR2 ANQGSEA. The J segment lost 4 bases and the V segment lost 3 bases, leaving 10 bases of the junction unmatched. The CDR3 reads CSVDLDDRGGYGYTF. The CDR3 DNA is TGCAGCGTTGACCTTGACGACAGGGGTGGCTATGGCTACACCTTC. Full variable domain (rest looked up from reference TRBV29-1 and TRBJ1-2): SAVISQKPSRDICQRGTSLTIQCQVDSQVTMMFWYRQQPGQSLTLIATANQGSEATYESGFVIDKFPISRPNLTFSTLTVSNMSPEDSSIYLCSVDLDDRGGYGYTFGSGTRLTVV.

V and J are TRBV5-5 and TRBJ2-1; 7 positions agree with TRBD2. V dropped 1 base and J dropped 4; count of bases not matched to a gene: 8. The CDR3 consists of 16 residues. Germline V CDR1 and CDR2: SGHKS, YYEKEE (reference sequence). The CDR3 DNA reads as TGTGCCAGCAGCTTGTACCTAGCGGCGTTATACAATGAGCAGTTCTTC. It yields the protein CASSLYLAALYNEQFF.

As concerns this clone: The junction departs from the called germline gene at one end, perhaps through a read error. The chain joins TRBV28 to TRBJ1-5, with 7 bases fitting TRBD1. From germline, CDR1 is MDHEN and CDR2 SYDVKM. The CDR3 is 13 residues long. CDR3 sequence: CASSLFETGLWDF. In DNA, the CDR3 is TGTGCCAGCAGTTTATTCGAGACAGGGTTATGGGATTTT.

The gene calls are TRBV7-2 and TRBJ2-1, with 12 nucleotides matching TRBD2. The trim removed 4 bases at V and 9 bases at J, leaving 10 bases unmatched. Looked up from germline, CDR1 is SGHTA and CDR2 is FQGNSA. The CDR3 has 16 residues. The CDR3 DNA follows: TGTGCCAGCAGCTCCTCGGGGACTAGCGGGTATGTTGAGCAGTTCTTC. Amino acid sequence: CASSSSGTSGYVEQFF.

This chain connects TRBV2 to TRBJ1-4, with a weak D call TRBD1 (6 bases). In germline, CDR1 is SNHLY, CDR2 FYNNEI. Trimming left V 3 bases short and J 12 bases short, with 14 bases between. CDR3 length equals 13 residues. CDR3 in DNA: TGTGCCAGCAGTGAGCAGGGGCTCCGGGAACTGTTTTTT. It is translated as CASSEQGLRELFF.

The gene calls are TRBV11-2 and TRBJ1-4; D call uncertain. The CDR3 is 13 amino acids. Germline V gene data show CDR1 as SGHAT and CDR2 as FQNNGV. Trimming removed 3 bases from V and 8 bases from J, with 10 bases in between. The CDR3 here is CASSLFFPEKLFF. The CDR3 DNA is TGTGCCAGCAGCTTGTTTTTCCCGGAAAAACTGTTTTTT.

CDR3 nucleotides: TGCAGCGTTGAGTTTATCGACGGGGACTATGGCTACACCTTC. Translated, it gives CSVEFIDGDYGYTF. This chain uses TRBV29-1 with TRBJ1-2; D call uncertain. Trimming left V 3 bases short and J 3 bases short, with 14 bases between. CDR1 SQVTM and CDR2 ANQGSEA come from the germline V gene. The CDR3 length is 14 residues.

The chain has TRBV5-1 and TRBJ2-7, with 7 bases matching TRBD1. Trimming at V came to 2 bases and at J to 0 bases, leaving 2 bases not matched to a gene. Germline CDR1 and CDR2: SGHRS and YFSETQ. The CDR3 spans 14 residues. CDR3 DNA: TGCGCCAGCAGCTTCGACAGGGCCTCCTACGAGCAGTACTTC. Its protein is CASSFDRASYEQYF. Looking up the rest from reference TRBV5-1 and TRBJ2-7 gives the full variable domain: KAGVTQTPRYLIKTRGQQVTLSCSPISGHRSVSWYQQTPGQGLQFLFEYFSETQRNKGNFPGRFSGRQFSNSRSEMNVSTLELGDSALYLCASSFDRASYEQYFGPGTRLTVT.

V gene TRBV14 combines with J gene TRBJ2-2; D is ambiguous. Trimming stripped 3 bases from V and 4 bases from J, with 0 bases between. This CDR3 contains 11 residues. Germline V CDR1 and CDR2: SGHDN, FVKESK. This chain's CDR3 is CASSHTGELFF. DNA of the CDR3: TGTGCCAGCAGCCACACCGGGGAGCTGTTTTTT.

The rearrangement links TRBV6-6 to TRBJ1-4, with 10 positions matching TRBD1. The CDR3 extends over 15 amino acids. V lost 2 bases, J lost 5 bases, and 2 bases stayed unmatched. Per the germline V gene, CDR1 is MNHNY and CDR2 is SVGAGI (reference sequence). CDR3 DNA: TGTGCCAGCAGTTACCCGGGACAGGGGAATGAAAAACTGTTTTTT. Residues: CASSYPGQGNEKLFF.

The CDR3 spells CASSTQPGQELFF. CDR3 sequence (DNA): TGTGCCAGCAGTACCCAACCGGGACAGGAGCTGTTTTTT. The chain joins TRBV6-5 to TRBJ2-2, with a weak D call TRBD1 (6 bases). Germline CDR1 reads MNHEY; CDR2 reads SVGAGI. The length of the CDR3 is 13 residues. Deletions cut 5 bases from V and 10 bases from J, with 14 bases between.

The V call is TRBV27, the J call TRBJ1-5, with TRBD1 as a possible D gene (5 bases). Trimming stripped 5 bases from V and 0 bases from J, with 14 bases between. CDR1 and CDR2 (germline): MNHEY, SMNVEV (reference sequence). This CDR3 contains 16 residues. The CDR3 reads CASSPLQAYSNQPQHF. The CDR3 DNA reads as TGTGCCAGCAGTCCCCTACAGGCCTATAGCAATCAGCCCCAGCATTTT.

The rearrangement uses TRBV6-5 and TRBJ2-7, with D maybe TRBD1 (6 bases). Deletions cut 5 bases from V and 2 bases from J, with 13 bases between. The CDR3 runs to 14 residues. Germline V gives CDR1 MNHEY, CDR2 SVGAGI. The CDR3 bases are TGTGCCAGCAGTCCCGACAGGTTTCCCTACGAGCAGTACTTC. This encodes CASSPDRFPYEQYF.

The chain combines TRBV25-1 with TRBJ1-2; D is unclear. V lost 5 bases, J lost 8 bases, and 12 bases lay in between. This CDR3 spans 12 amino acids. CDR1 is MGHDK and CDR2 is SYGVNS in the germline V gene. The CDR3 region is CASSRREGGYTF. For the CDR3, the DNA is TGTGCCAGCAGTCGCCGGGAGGGAGGCTACACCTTC.

V gene TRBV7-3 combines with J gene TRBJ2-3, with 9 bases identical to TRBD2. Germline V gene data show CDR1 as SGHTA and CDR2 as FQGTGA. V was pared by 2 bases and J by 6 bases, with 6 bases of the junction left unmatched. The CDR3 covers 15 residues. The CDR3 loop is CASSLSGGRADTQYF. The CDR3 DNA reads as TGTGCCAGCAGCTTATCGGGCGGGAGGGCCGATACGCAGTATTTT. Complete variable domain (other parts from reference TRBV7-3 and TRBJ2-3): GAGVSQTPSNKVTEKGKYVELRCDPISGHTALYWYRQSLGQGPEFLIYFQGTGAADDSGLPNDRFFAVRPEGSVSTLKIQRTERGDSAVYLCASSLSGGRADTQYFGPGTRLTVL.

The rearrangement links TRBV4-1 to TRBJ2-1, with D perhaps matching TRBD1 (8 bases). Germline V lookup: CDR1 MGHRA, CDR2 YSYEKL. This CDR3 contains 15 residues. V lost 4 bases, J lost 9 bases, and 19 bases lay in between. CDR3: CASSPANHRGGEQFF. CDR3 nucleotides: TGCGCCAGCAGCCCGGCGAACCACAGGGGGGGTGAGCAGTTCTTC.

This clone was seen once. V gene TRBV10-3 combines with J gene TRBJ2-7; perhaps D is TRBD1 or TRBD2 (5 bases each). The germline V and J ends were trimmed by 7 bases and 1 base, with 11 bases remaining between them. CDR1 is ENHRY, CDR2 SYGVKD, per germline. The CDR3 consists of 13 residues. This CDR3 reads CAIKVGESYEQYF. The CDR3 DNA reads as TGTGCCATCAAGGTGGGGGAGTCCTACGAGCAGTACTTC.

V gene TRBV13 combines with J gene TRBJ1-2, with D perhaps TRBD1 (5 bases). V lost 5 bases and J lost 4, with 14 bases in between. CDR3 length: 14 amino acids. The germline gives CDR1 PRHDT, CDR2 FYEKMQ (reference sequence). DNA for the CDR3: TGTGCCAGCAGCGTCGGGACCCAGGGCTATGGCTACACCTTC. Translated, it gives CASSVGTQGYGYTF.